Following are 26 T cell receptor beta chains from one sample sequenced in a study of blood T cell repertoires in COVID-19. Sequencing used immunoSEQ multiplex PCR; TCRdb keeps in-frame clones, though not all of them. The sample holds about 170,000 clones, roughly 81% seen once. The sample comprised peripheral blood. Receptor source: a woman of 80 years or more with COVID-19, enrolled during active disease.

This clone has only a few counts. The V call is TRBV10-3, the J call TRBJ2-1; 7 bases agree with TRBD1. V was pared by 4 bases and J by 6 bases, with 6 bases of the junction left unmatched. From germline, CDR1 is ENHRY and CDR2 SYGVKD. The CDR3 has 14 residues. The CDR3 DNA is TGTGCCATCAGTGGGCAGACAGGGACCAATGAGCAGTTCTTC. Amino acid sequence: CAISGQTGTNEQFF.

This chain links TRBV30 with TRBJ2-7, with 12 nucleotides matching TRBD1. Germline V gives CDR1 GTSNPN, CDR2 SVGIG (reference sequence). There are 15 residues in the CDR3. The ends lost 1 base at V and 0 bases at J; junction bases unmatched: 1. The CDR3 loop reads CAWSGGQGASYEQYF. The CDR3 bases are TGTGCCTGGAGTGGGGGACAGGGGGCCTCCTACGAGCAGTACTTC.

This rearrangement joins TRBV10-2 to TRBJ2-1; D might be TRBD2 (5 bases). CDR1 and CDR2 from the germline V gene are WSHSY and SAAADI. There are 12 residues in the CDR3. Trimming cost V 5 bases and J 7 bases, with 9 bases left between them. The CDR3 DNA reads as TGCGCCAGCAGTCCGACTACGAATGAGCAGTTCTTC. Its translation is CASSPTTNEQFF.

The chain carries TRBV2 and TRBJ2-6; TRBD2 is a possible D gene (6 bases). The germline CDR1 and CDR2 sequences are SNHLY and FYNNEI. This CDR3 spans 17 amino acids. Trimming shortened V by 4 bases and J by 0 bases, and 13 bases separated the two germline ends. The CDR3 loop reads CASSVRREYSGANVLTF. The CDR3 region has the DNA TGTGCCAGCAGTGTTCGACGGGAGTACTCTGGGGCCAACGTCCTGACTTTC.

The J gene is TRBJ2-3, the V gene TRBV6-5, with 12 bases lining up with TRBD2. J gave up 6 bases and V 5 bases, and 6 bases lay outside the gene matches. The CDR3 is 15 amino acids. CDR1 and CDR2 (germline): MNHEY, SVGAGI. CDR3: CASSRGLAGLDTQYF. The CDR3, as DNA: TGTGCCAGCAGTCGAGGACTAGCGGGATTGGATACGCAGTATTTT.

The rearrangement joins TRBV2 to TRBJ1-5; tentative D call: TRBD1 (5 bases). Germline V lookup: CDR1 SNHLY, CDR2 FYNNEI. Trimming removed 7 bases from V and 2 bases from J, with 15 bases in between. This CDR3 comprises 15 residues. CDR3 bases: TGTGCCAGCATGGCGAAGGGAGGGGGCAATCAGCCCCAGCATTTT. The encoded protein is CASMAKGGGNQPQHF. Full variable domain (remainder filled in from reference TRBV2 and TRBJ1-5): EPEVTQTPSHQVTQMGQEVILRCVPISNHLYFYWYRQILGQKVEFLVSFYNNEISEKSEIFDDQFSVERPDGSNFTLKIRSTKLEDSAMYFCASMAKGGGNQPQHFGDGTRLSIL.

This sequence joins TRBV7-9 and TRBJ1-2; 9 positions match TRBD1. This CDR3 contains 15 residues. CDR1 and CDR2 (germline): SEHNR, FQNEAQ (reference sequence). With 2 bases clipped from V and 8 bases from J, the junction kept 9 bases outside the gene matches. CDR3 coding DNA: TGTGCCAGCAGCTTACGGGGACAGGGACGATGGGGCTACACCTTC. Its protein product is CASSLRGQGRWGYTF.

The chain joins TRBV5-8 to TRBJ2-7, with TRBD2 identical over 7 bases. V shed 3 bases, J shed 3 bases, and the junction held 12 bases outside the gene matches. The germline gives CDR1 SGHTS, CDR2 YDEGEE. CDR3 length equals 16 residues. CDR3 coding DNA: TGTGCCAGCAGCTCCCGTTGGGGGGGGAGCCACTACGAGCAGTACTTC. This gives the protein CASSSRWGGSHYEQYF.

This clone appeared a single time. The chain recombines TRBV29-1 with TRBJ1-2, with 8 bases lining up with TRBD1. Unmatched junction bases numbered 13, after V lost 6 bases and J lost 7 bases. This CDR3 spans 14 amino acids. Germline CDR1 reads SQVTM; CDR2 reads ANQGSEA. CDR3 in amino acids: CSVPSRQGSRGYTF. In DNA, the CDR3 is TGCAGCGTCCCCTCACGACAGGGGAGTCGTGGCTACACCTTC.

The chain uses TRBV6-1 and TRBJ2-7; no definite D call. Trimming took 7 bases from V and 5 from J, leaving 21 bases between them. Germline CDR1 and CDR2: MNHNS and SASEGT. The CDR3 is 15 amino acids. The CDR3 reads CASTPLPGILNEQYF. The CDR3 nucleotides read TGTGCCAGCACCCCCCTACCGGGTATCCTGAACGAGCAGTACTTC.

This chain connects TRBV7-9 to TRBJ1-3; no clear D gene. Trimming shortened V by 1 base and J by 0 bases, and 7 bases separated the two germline ends. This CDR3 is 15 amino acids long. Germline assignment: CDR1 SEHNR and CDR2 FQNEAQ (reference sequence). CDR3 coding DNA: TGTGCCAGCAGCTTAGTGCCAGTCTCTGGAAACACCATATATTTT. This translates into CASSLVPVSGNTIYF.

This clone was picked up a small number of times. V and J are TRBV16 and TRBJ1-2; unclear D gene. V gave up 5 bases and J gave up 0 bases, with 7 bases separating them. This CDR3 contains 13 residues. Germline V gene sequence: CDR1 KGHSY, CDR2 FQNENV. Here the CDR3 DNA reads TGTGCCAGCAGCATCACAACTAACTATGGCTACACCTTC. Translating gives CASSITTNYGYTF.

The chain joins TRBV28 to TRBJ2-7, with TRBD1 matching 8 bases. The J segment lost 1 base and the V segment lost 2 bases, leaving 4 bases of the junction unmatched. This CDR3 has 15 amino acids. The germline CDR1 and CDR2 sequences are MDHEN and SYDVKM. This chain's CDR3 is CASSLQGARSYEQYF. DNA of the CDR3: TGTGCCAGCAGTTTACAGGGGGCGAGGTCCTACGAGCAGTACTTC.

This clone has just one count. The junction and the germline gene differ at one end; a read error may be behind it. The chain couples TRBV7-2 to TRBJ1-2, with D unclear. Germline loops: CDR1 SGHTA, CDR2 FQGNSA. The CDR3 runs 13 residues. The CDR3 DNA is TGTGCCAGCAGCTTACGACATAACCATGGCTACACCTTC. Protein sequence: CASSLRHNHGYTF.

The V gene is TRBV2, the J gene TRBJ1-3; 9 bases align to TRBD1. Germline CDR1 SNHLY, CDR2 FYNNEI. V dropped 6 bases and J dropped 2; count of bases not matched to a gene: 5. CDR3 length: 15 amino acids. The CDR3 nucleotides read TGTGCCAGCAGCACAGGGGGCGTCGCTGGAAACACCATATATTTT. This translates into CASSTGGVAGNTIYF.

The chain combines TRBV18 with TRBJ2-1, with a tentative D call TRBD1 (6 bases). This CDR3 spans 17 amino acids. The germline V gene encodes CDR1 KGHSH and CDR2 LQKENI. Trimming took off 3 bases at V and 6 bases at J, with 21 bases between the two ends. CDR3 sequence (DNA): TGTGCCAGCTCACCCCTTGGTGGGGGCCCGGCAGGCAATGAGCAGTTCTTC. This gives the protein CASSPLGGGPAGNEQFF.

The chain joins TRBV10-2 to TRBJ2-3; 13 bases are a match to TRBD2. This CDR3 has 16 amino acids. The germline gives CDR1 WSHSY, CDR2 SAAADI. The ends lost 6 bases at V and 5 bases at J; junction bases unmatched: 8. The CDR3 DNA is TGCGCCAGCAGGACCATACTAGCGGGGGGGGGAGATACGCAGTATTTT. This codes for CASRTILAGGGDTQYF.

V usage is TRBV2 and J usage is TRBJ2-3, with D perhaps TRBD1 (6 bases). This CDR3 spans 12 amino acids. V lost 6 bases to trimming and J lost 6 bases, with 10 bases between them. Germline V CDR1 and CDR2: SNHLY, FYNNEI. CDR3 sequence (DNA): TGTGCCAGCAGGGCAGGGGAGGATACGCAGTATTTT. It translates to CASRAGEDTQYF.

V gene TRBV29-1 combines with J gene TRBJ2-2; a weak D match, TRBD2 (6 bases). Per germline, CDR1 SQVTM and CDR2 ANQGSEA. The CDR3 is 12 residues long. V lost 6 bases and J lost 5, with 10 bases in between. The CDR3 DNA reads as TGCAGCGTCCAGGGAGGAACCGGGGAGCTGTTTTTT. Translation: CSVQGGTGELFF.

This clone appeared once. The genes are TRBV27 and TRBJ1-3, with 8 bases aligning to TRBD1. Germline V gene lookup returns CDR1 MNHEY and CDR2 SMNVEV (reference sequence). The CDR3 is made up of 19 amino acids. The trim removed 5 bases at V and 0 bases at J, leaving 15 bases unmatched. As DNA, the CDR3 is TGTGCCAGCAGTCCCCGCCCGGGACAGGCGTCGAGCTCTGGAAACACCATATATTTT. Residues: CASSPRPGQASSSGNTIYF.

V is TRBV10-1 and J is TRBJ2-2, with 10 positions matching TRBD2. The CDR3 is 16 amino acids. Germline CDR1 and CDR2: WNHNN and SYGVQD (reference sequence). Trimming at V came to 4 bases and at J to 3 bases, leaving 5 bases not matched to a gene. The CDR3 DNA follows: TGCGCCAGCAGTGCAGGACTAGCGGCTTACACCGGGGAGCTGTTTTTT. This codes for CASSAGLAAYTGELFF.

The chain has TRBV20-1 and TRBJ2-7; no definite D call. V shed 3 bases and J shed 2 bases, with 8 bases lying between them. Germline CDR1 DFQATT, CDR2 SNEGSKA (reference sequence). The CDR3 totals 12 residues. CDR3 loop: CSASIQPYEQYF. CDR3 nucleotide sequence: TGCAGTGCTAGTATACAGCCCTACGAGCAGTACTTC.

This clone has a handful of counts. The rearrangement uses TRBV6-1 and TRBJ1-1; the match to TRBD1 covers 10 bases. The CDR3 covers 18 residues. V shed 0 bases and J 1 base; nucleotides not matched to a gene: 8. Germline-derived CDR1 and CDR2 are MNHNS and SASEGT. The CDR3 loop reads CASSEASTGGARNTEAFF. CDR3 nucleotides: TGTGCCAGCAGTGAAGCGTCGACAGGGGGCGCGAGGAACACTGAAGCTTTCTTT.

The rearrangement joins TRBV6-5 to TRBJ2-6; D is perhaps TRBD2 (5 bases). The length of the CDR3 is 15 residues. Trimming pared 4 bases from V and 2 bases from J, leaving 9 bases between. CDR1 and CDR2 from the germline V gene are MNHEY and SVGAGI. This chain's CDR3 is CASSSDGTGANVLTF. DNA for the CDR3: TGTGCCAGCAGTTCCGACGGGACTGGGGCCAACGTCCTGACTTTC.

The J gene is TRBJ1-2, the V gene TRBV7-8, with TRBD1 identical over 7 bases. The CDR3 consists of 16 residues. Losses at the gene ends were 5 bases for V and 5 bases for J; bases not matched to a gene: 14. The germline V gene has CDR1 SGHVS and CDR2 FQNEAQ. The CDR3 DNA reads TGTGCCAGCAGCCCCGGGACAGCATTTTTCGGTTATGGCTACACCTTC. As protein: CASSPGTAFFGYGYTF. Looking up the rest from reference TRBV7-8 and TRBJ1-2 gives the full variable domain: GAGVSQSPRYKVAKRGQDVALRCDPISGHVSLFWYQQALGQGPEFLTYFQNEAQLDKSGLPSDRFFAERPEGSVSTLKIQRTQQEDSAVYLCASSPGTAFFGYGYTFGSGTRLTVV.

V gene TRBV7-2 combines with J gene TRBJ1-2; TRBD1 might be the D (5 bases). V lost 4 bases and J 6 bases, leaving 27 bases between the germline ends. The CDR3 totals 18 residues. Germline V gene data show CDR1 as SGHTA and CDR2 as FQGNSA. Written as DNA, the CDR3 is TGTGCCAGCAGCTCGACGTCGGTGGGGCAGGGATATAGGGATGGCTACACCTTC. This codes for CASSSTSVGQGYRDGYTF.